The clone carrying this T cell receptor (beta chain) has a count of ten or more. Germline CDR1 reads MNHEY; CDR2 reads SVGAGI. The CDR3 has 13 amino acids. V was trimmed by 5 bases and J by 14 bases, leaving 16 bases between them. The data originate from a study of human T cells and chemical hapten exposure. As for time point: patch test 1, 2 weeks after DPC sensitization. Documented treatment: therapeutic diphenylcyclopropenone sensitization with weekly scalp DPC. TCRdb reanalysed the RACE reads using MiXCR and keeps one entry per CDR3 protein. The data hold 75,000 to 100,000 distinct CDR3 sequences, with more than 9% observed a single time.

The material was whole blood, obtained in connection with sensitization to the hapten diphenylcyclopropenone (DPC). This receptor was obtained from a man aged 35-49 years with alopecia areata. Some clones in this sample may be carry-over from other donors' samples. This chain uses TRBV6-5 with TRBJ1-6; no clear D gene. The CDR3 DNA reads as TGTGCCAGCAGTAGCGGTCCCGCCGGCACCCTCCACTTT. Residues: CASSSGPAGTLHF.